This entry concerns a single TCR beta chain. The target antigen is unknown. The study ran its PCR with 60 Vbeta and 13 Jbeta primers. The protocol was immunoSEQ multiplex PCR, while the TCRdb copy is restricted to in-frame clones and leaves out a portion. The sample lists 210,000 or so clones, about 80% occurring once. The sample belongs to a study of cytomegalovirus exposure and HLA in healthy donors. Regarding the study as a whole: A later analysis associated 15,000 or so TCR beta sequences with HLA alleles at a 0.05 false discovery rate. TCR beta sequences reportedly predicted most subjects' HLA-A and HLA-B alleles accurately.

Sequencing was done on a sample of PBMCs. This sequence originates from a woman aged 40 to 50 in good health and CMV-seronegative.

DNA for the CDR3: TGTGCCAGCAGTGAAAACTCAGGTGGCTTCGGTGGCTACACCTTC. It specifies CASSENSGGFGGYTF. The J gene is TRBJ1-2, the V gene TRBV6-1, with D unclear. The germline V and J ends were trimmed by 2 bases and 7 bases, with 17 bases remaining between them. From germline, CDR1 is MNHNS and CDR2 SASEGT. This CDR3 is built from 15 residues.